This entry lists 26 T cell receptor beta chains sequenced from one sample in a study of cytomegalovirus exposure and HLA in healthy donors. A multiplex PCR was run with 60 Vbeta primers and 13 Jbeta primers. Repertoires were generated with immunoSEQ multiplex PCR, while TCRdb's copy carries only in-frame clones and drops some. The data show 100,000 to 150,000 clones, around 75% seen once. Sequencing was performed on PBMCs. The receptors derive from a woman aged 50 to 65 in good health and CMV-seropositive.

The chain combines TRBV27 with TRBJ2-5; 8 positions agree with TRBD1. The CDR3 has 15 residues. Germline V CDR1 and CDR2: MNHEY, SMNVEV (reference sequence). The trim removed 1 base at V and 4 bases at J, leaving 5 bases unmatched. The CDR3 loop reads CASSLFPTGAETQYF. DNA of the CDR3: TGTGCCAGCAGTTTATTCCCGACAGGGGCAGAGACCCAGTACTTC.

The chain joins TRBV27 to TRBJ2-2; D call uncertain. The germline V gene encodes CDR1 MNHEY and CDR2 SMNVEV (reference sequence). Trimming stripped 5 bases from V and 4 bases from J, with 5 bases between. There are 12 residues in the CDR3. CDR3 protein: CASSRVTGELFF. CDR3 sequence (DNA): TGTGCCAGCAGTCGGGTCACCGGGGAGCTGTTTTTT.

This chain connects TRBV29-1 to TRBJ1-4, with D tentatively TRBD1 (6 bases). CDR1 and CDR2 (germline): SQVTM, ANQGSEA. Trimming removed 7 bases from V and 4 bases from J, with 19 bases in between. This CDR3 comprises 15 residues. CDR3 coding DNA: TGCAGCGCAAGAAGGGACGCAGGGGTTAATGAAAAACTGTTTTTT. It specifies CSARRDAGVNEKLFF.

The CDR3 sequence is CASSEKAQGLAEPYNEQFF. DNA of the CDR3: TGTGCCAGCAGCGAAAAGGCCCAAGGGTTAGCGGAACCCTACAATGAGCAGTTCTTC. The chain has TRBV21-1 and TRBJ2-1; the tabulated D call, TRBD2, remains unverified against the DNA. TRBV21-1 is shown as a pseudogene. CDR3 length: 19 residues.

The rearrangement links TRBV5-1 to TRBJ2-3; 14 bases fit TRBD2. Germline V gene lookup returns CDR1 SGHRS and CDR2 YFSETQ. The length of the CDR3 is 16 residues. V lost 4 bases and J lost 4; bases outside the gene matches: 5. The chain's CDR3 is CASSEWTSGGPDTQYF. The CDR3 DNA follows: TGCGCCAGCAGCGAATGGACTAGCGGGGGGCCAGATACGCAGTATTTT.

This clone came up once. The chain uses TRBV25-1 and TRBJ2-7; 7 bases are shared with TRBD2. The ends lost 2 bases at V and 0 bases at J; junction bases unmatched: 4. Per germline, CDR1 MGHDK and CDR2 SYGVNS. The CDR3 consists of 15 residues. CDR3 DNA sequence: TGTGCCAGCAGTGAAAGGACGGGGGGCTCCTACGAGCAGTACTTC. Encoded protein: CASSERTGGSYEQYF.

The V and J genes are TRBV11-2 and TRBJ2-7; 9 bases fit TRBD1. V lost 3 bases and J lost 2; bases outside the gene matches: 5. The CDR3 contains 15 residues. Germline V gives CDR1 SGHAT, CDR2 FQNNGV. The CDR3: CASSFDTGGPYEQYF. Written as DNA, the CDR3 is TGTGCCAGCAGCTTCGATACAGGGGGCCCCTACGAGCAGTACTTC. Full variable domain (rest looked up from reference TRBV11-2 and TRBJ2-7): EAGVAQSPRYKIIEKRQSVAFWCNPISGHATLYWYQQILGQGPKLLIQFQNNGVVDDSQLPKDRFSAERLKGVDSTLKIQPAKLEDSAVYLCASSFDTGGPYEQYFGPGTRLTVT.

This clone was observed a handful of times. V and J are TRBV15 and TRBJ2-5; 7 positions agree with TRBD1. The CDR3 consists of 13 residues. Germline V CDR1 and CDR2: LNHNV, YYDKDF (reference sequence). Losses at the gene ends were 5 bases for V and 7 bases for J; bases not matched to a gene: 7. The CDR3 loop is CATSSRGTGTQYF. The CDR3 DNA follows: TGTGCCACCAGCTCCAGGGGGACCGGGACCCAGTACTTC.

This chain uses TRBV9 with TRBJ1-2; 7 positions agree with TRBD1. The trim removed 0 bases at V and 4 bases at J, leaving 9 bases unmatched. Per the germline V gene, CDR1 is SGDLS and CDR2 is YYNGEE. CDR3 length: 16 residues. This CDR3 is CASSVAVGGEGYGYTF. CDR3 nucleotide sequence: TGTGCCAGCAGCGTAGCGGTAGGGGGCGAAGGCTATGGCTACACCTTC.

There are a few counts of this clone. The J gene is TRBJ2-3, the V gene TRBV4-2, with D possibly matching TRBD2 (6 bases). Germline V gene lookup returns CDR1 LGHNA and CDR2 YNFKEQ. The CDR3 is 16 residues long. V was clipped by 4 bases and J by 0 bases, with 14 bases between them. Here the CDR3 DNA reads TGTGCCAGCAGCCTGGTAGCGGAAACTAGCACAGATACGCAGTATTTT. It yields the protein CASSLVAETSTDTQYF.

The chain has TRBV5-1 and TRBJ1-1; maybe TRBD1 (6 bases). Germline CDR1 is SGHRS and CDR2 is YFSETQ. CDR3 size: 15 residues. V was shortened by 4 bases and J by 3 bases, with 16 bases between the two germline ends. Here the CDR3 reads CASSHIQGRDTEAFF. In DNA, the CDR3 is TGCGCCAGCAGCCACATTCAGGGGAGGGACACTGAAGCTTTCTTT.

The chain joins TRBV6-5 to TRBJ2-6; TRBD1 is a possible D gene (6 bases). Germline V gene sequence: CDR1 MNHEY, CDR2 SVGAGI. The CDR3 length is 15 residues. V lost 6 bases and J 1 base, leaving 10 bases between the germline ends. The CDR3 DNA reads as TGTGCCAGCAGCAGGGACATGTCTGGGGCCAACGTCCTGACTTTC. Translating it yields CASSRDMSGANVLTF.

This clone was seen a few times. The CDR3 DNA is TGCAGCGTCATGACAGGGCAAGAGACCCAGTACTTC. This sequence encodes CSVMTGQETQYF. The rearrangement joins TRBV29-1 to TRBJ2-5; 7 positions match TRBD1. The V and J ends lost 6 bases and 2 bases, in that order; junction bases with no gene match: 3. Germline CDR1 and CDR2: SQVTM and ANQGSEA. CDR3 length equals 12 residues.

The chain employs TRBV6-5 and TRBJ2-5, with D possibly matching TRBD1 (5 bases). The V end was cut by 3 bases, the J end by 5 bases, with 13 bases between. This CDR3 has 14 amino acids. Germline V gene lookup returns CDR1 MNHEY and CDR2 SVGAGI. The CDR3 is CASSYGHSGETQYF. The CDR3 coding sequence is TGTGCCAGCAGTTATGGACACTCCGGGGAGACCCAGTACTTC.

This clone was counted only a few times. This sequence joins TRBV18 and TRBJ2-7; D is perhaps TRBD2 (5 bases). The CDR3 runs 16 residues. Germline V CDR1 and CDR2: KGHSH, LQKENI. V shed 4 bases and J shed 2 bases, with 18 bases lying between them. CDR3: CASSLSHRGGTYEQYF. CDR3 coding DNA: TGTGCCAGCTCACTGTCCCATCGGGGTGGAACCTACGAGCAGTACTTC.

The rearrangement links TRBV7-2 to TRBJ2-2; 11 bases fit TRBD2. Looked up from germline, CDR1 is SGHTA and CDR2 is FQGNSA. Germline trimming cut 6 bases from V and 8 bases from J; bases unmatched to any gene: 14. The CDR3 length is 17 residues. The DNA of the CDR3 is TGTGCCAGCAGTTCGACTAGCGGGACGACCCCTTGGGGGGAGCTGTTTTTT. It translates to CASSSTSGTTPWGELFF.

The V and J genes are TRBV18 and TRBJ1-2; 11 bases agree with TRBD1. Germline CDR1 KGHSH, CDR2 LQKENI. The CDR3 totals 13 residues. J gave up 7 bases and V 7 bases, and 5 bases lay outside the gene matches. The CDR3 DNA sequence: TGTGCCAGCTGCCCGGACAGGGGGCGTGGCTACACCTTC. Translated: CASCPDRGRGYTF.

CDR3: CASRLTSAFSYNEQFF. The CDR3 region has the DNA TGTGCCAGCAGGCTCACTAGCGCCTTCTCCTACAATGAGCAGTTCTTC. The V gene is TRBV28, the J gene TRBJ2-1; 7 positions match TRBD2. Germline V gene lookup returns CDR1 MDHEN and CDR2 SYDVKM. This CDR3 is 16 amino acids long. V was pared by 6 bases and J by 0 bases, with 8 bases of the junction left unmatched.

The V and J genes are TRBV4-1 and TRBJ2-2, with 8 bases identical to TRBD1. V lost 1 base to trimming and J lost 3 bases; unmatched junction nucleotides: 16. The germline V gene encodes CDR1 MGHRA and CDR2 YSYEKL. This CDR3 comprises 20 residues. CDR3 nucleotide sequence: TGCGCCAGCAGCCAAGGCAGGGCCTCCCCCAGGGGGCGCGACACCGGGGAGCTGTTTTTT. It translates to CASSQGRASPRGRDTGELFF.

The chain employs TRBV6-1 and TRBJ2-7, with a tentative D call TRBD1 (9 bases). V was cut by 6 bases and J by 2 bases, with 17 bases left in between. CDR3 length equals 15 residues. Germline CDR1 MNHNS, CDR2 SASEGT. CDR3 loop: CASSGGGTGTYEQYF. The CDR3 DNA is TGTGCCAGCAGCGGGGGGGGGACAGGGACCTACGAGCAGTACTTC.

V usage is TRBV2 and J usage is TRBJ2-1, with D possibly matching TRBD1 (6 bases). The CDR3 is 13 residues long. Trimming left V 4 bases short and J 9 bases short, with 13 bases between. Per germline, CDR1 SNHLY and CDR2 FYNNEI. The CDR3, as DNA: TGTGCCAGCAGTGCGCAGGGGTACGGTGAGCAGTTCTTC. This translates into CASSAQGYGEQFF.

This clone was counted only a few times. The gene calls are TRBV27 and TRBJ1-3, with no clear D. Per germline, CDR1 MNHEY and CDR2 SMNVEV (reference sequence). The length of the CDR3 is 13 residues. V was pared by 5 bases and J by 0 bases, with 5 bases between. CDR3 coding DNA: TGTGCCAGCAGTCCGTCCTCTGGAAACACCATATATTTT. Its translation is CASSPSSGNTIYF.

The V gene is TRBV30, the J gene TRBJ2-1; possible D gene TRBD1, 6 bases. The ends were cut back, 3 bases at V and 0 bases at J, with 18 bases in the middle. Germline V lookup: CDR1 GTSNPN, CDR2 SVGIG (reference sequence). CDR3 length: 17 amino acids. Written as DNA, the CDR3 is TGTGCCTGGAGCAGGGGCGGCTTTACAAGCTCCTACAATGAGCAGTTCTTC. Its protein is CAWSRGGFTSSYNEQFF.

The chain carries TRBV27 and TRBJ2-2; 13 bases align to TRBD2. The CDR3 contains 18 residues. The junction had 9 bases not matched to a gene; V was cut back by 7 bases and J by 1 base. The germline gives CDR1 MNHEY, CDR2 SMNVEV (reference sequence). The CDR3 here is CASKRKGLAGLNTGELFF. Written as DNA, the CDR3 is TGTGCCAGCAAGAGAAAGGGACTAGCGGGGCTGAACACCGGGGAGCTGTTTTTT.

The J gene is TRBJ2-7, the V gene TRBV2; TRBD2 matches at 15 bases. The length of the CDR3 is 16 residues. Germline V lookup: CDR1 SNHLY, CDR2 FYNNEI. J gave up 9 bases and V 6 bases, and 12 bases lay outside the gene matches. DNA of the CDR3: TGTGCCAGCAGCGCGGGACTAGCGGGAGGCGGGTTGGGGCAGTACTTC. Amino acid sequence: CASSAGLAGGGLGQYF.

This chain links TRBV7-3 with TRBJ2-3; possibly TRBD1 for D (6 bases). Germline V gene sequence: CDR1 SGHTA, CDR2 FQGTGA. The CDR3 runs to 15 residues. Deletions cut 1 base from V and 5 bases from J, with 13 bases between. The CDR3 here is CASSLRAGVVDTQYF. CDR3 nucleotide sequence: TGTGCCAGCAGCTTAAGAGCAGGGGTGGTAGATACGCAGTATTTT.